Below, 18 T cell receptor beta chains from the same sample are listed, as sequenced in a study of siplizumab effects on memory and regulatory T cells. The protocol was immunoSEQ multiplex PCR, while the TCRdb copy is restricted to in-frame clones and leaves out a portion. The data show some 100,000 clones, 94% seen once. Sequencing used Tregs sorted from blood. The receptors come from a human donor in good health.

The V gene is TRBV27, the J gene TRBJ2-1; TRBD2 aligns across 11 bases. There are 17 residues in the CDR3. The V and J ends lost 3 bases and 2 bases, in that order; junction bases with no gene match: 6. Germline values: CDR1 MNHEY, CDR2 SMNVEV (reference sequence). The CDR3 sequence is CASSFTVAGGPYNEQFF. CDR3 bases: TGTGCCAGCAGTTTCACTGTAGCGGGAGGGCCCTACAATGAGCAGTTCTTC.

The chain is built from TRBV11-2 and TRBJ2-7; D uncertain. Trimming removed 4 bases from V and 8 bases from J, with 9 bases in between. The CDR3 is made up of 11 amino acids. Germline CDR1 and CDR2: SGHAT and FQNNGV. For the CDR3, the DNA is TGTGCCAGCAGCTCCCAAGGGAAGCAGTACTTC. It translates to CASSSQGKQYF.

The V and J genes are TRBV20-1 and TRBJ2-3; no reliable D call. The CDR3 loop spans 11 amino acids. V lost 4 bases and J lost 3, with 5 bases in between. Germline loops: CDR1 DFQATT, CDR2 SNEGSKA (reference sequence). CDR3: CSATATDTQYF. CDR3 DNA: TGCAGTGCTACAGCTACAGATACGCAGTATTTT.

This clone has only one observation. The gene calls are TRBV7-3 and TRBJ2-5; D call uncertain. The V gene's germline CDR1 is SGHTA and CDR2 FQGTGA. The CDR3 runs to 15 residues. V shed 2 bases and J shed 2 bases, with 12 bases lying between them. The CDR3 nucleotides are TGTGCCAGCAGCTTAGTTGGCAGCCAACAAGAGACCCAGTACTTC. Its protein product is CASSLVGSQQETQYF.

The chain employs TRBV5-1 and TRBJ2-7, with 9 bases lining up with TRBD1. The CDR3 runs to 14 residues. Germline V gene sequence: CDR1 SGHRS, CDR2 YFSETQ. The J segment lost 6 bases and the V segment lost 6 bases, leaving 10 bases of the junction unmatched. CDR3 coding DNA: TGCGCCAGCACCGCGGACAGGGGTGGAGGCGAGCAGTACTTC. It yields the protein CASTADRGGGEQYF.

The V gene is TRBV6-6, the J gene TRBJ2-2; no clear D. This CDR3 region has 14 residues. V was cut by 7 bases and J by 5 bases, with 14 bases left in between. Germline V lookup: CDR1 MNHNY, CDR2 SVGAGI (reference sequence). CDR3 sequence (DNA): TGTGCCAGCACCCAAACCGCTCCTACCGGGGAGCTGTTTTTT. It translates to CASTQTAPTGELFF.

V and J are TRBV6-6 and TRBJ2-6; no firm D call. V was shortened by 5 bases and J by 1 base, with 3 bases between the two germline ends. In germline, CDR1 is MNHNY, CDR2 SVGAGI (reference sequence). The CDR3 is 13 residues long. CDR3 nucleotide sequence: TGTGCCAGCAGTGGATCTGGGGCCAACGTCCTGACTTTC. Translation: CASSGSGANVLTF.

The gene calls are TRBV7-2 and TRBJ2-1; D uncertain. V was clipped by 4 bases and J by 0 bases, with 10 bases between them. From germline, CDR1 is SGHTA and CDR2 FQGNSA. CDR3 length: 15 amino acids. CDR3 in amino acids: CASSYRTHSYNEQFF. The CDR3 DNA reads TGTGCCAGCAGCTATCGGACCCACTCCTACAATGAGCAGTTCTTC.

This clone appeared a few times. This chain joins TRBV2 and TRBJ2-7; no firm D call. The CDR3 is 10 residues long. CDR1 and CDR2 (germline): SNHLY, FYNNEI. The V end was cut by 7 bases, the J end by 3 bases, with 4 bases between. The CDR3: CASKYYEQYF. In DNA, the CDR3 is TGTGCCAGCAAGTACTACGAGCAGTACTTC.

The genes are TRBV5-6 and TRBJ2-1, with D uncertain. There are 14 residues in the CDR3. With 2 bases removed from V and 7 bases from J, the gap between germline ends came to 13 bases. The V gene's germline CDR1 is SGHDT and CDR2 YYEEEE. CDR3 loop: CASSFDPQANEQFF. DNA for the CDR3: TGTGCCAGCAGCTTCGACCCCCAAGCGAATGAGCAGTTCTTC. Full variable domain (missing parts from reference TRBV5-6 and TRBJ2-1): DAGVTQSPTHLIKTRGQQVTLRCSPKSGHDTVSWYQQALGQGPQFIFQYYEEEERQRGNFPDRFSGHQFPNYSSELNVNALLLGDSALYLCASSFDPQANEQFFGPGTRLTVL.

CDR3 DNA sequence: TGTGCCAGCAGTTCTATGGTCGGACTAGCCGGCACCGGGGAGCTGTTTTTT. It codes for CASSSMVGLAGTGELFF. The rearrangement links TRBV9 to TRBJ2-2, with 8 nucleotides matching TRBD2. The V segment lost 5 bases and the J segment 4 bases; nucleotides outside the gene matches: 13. CDR3 length: 17 residues. The V gene's germline CDR1 is SGDLS and CDR2 YYNGEE.

In its sample, this clone was seen once. This chain connects TRBV4-2 to TRBJ1-1; possibly TRBD1 for D (5 bases). In germline, CDR1 is LGHNA, CDR2 YNFKEQ. This CDR3 is built from 13 residues. With 5 bases removed from V and 12 bases from J, the gap between germline ends came to 19 bases. CDR3 in amino acids: CASSSRTGLRTFF. DNA for the CDR3: TGTGCCAGCAGCTCGCGAACGGGGCTAAGGACTTTCTTT.

The chain has TRBV7-9 and TRBJ1-2; 7 bases agree with TRBD1. J was trimmed by 4 bases and V by 6 bases; bases with no gene match: 14. The CDR3 runs 16 residues. Per germline, CDR1 SEHNR and CDR2 FQNEAQ (reference sequence). CDR3 in DNA: TGTGCCAGCAGACAAAACCCAGGGGGTGGAATCTATGGCTACACCTTC. It is translated as CASRQNPGGGIYGYTF.

V is TRBV9 and J is TRBJ1-4; 9 bases map to TRBD1. CDR1 is SGDLS and CDR2 is YYNGEE in the germline V gene. This CDR3 contains 16 residues. V lost 4 bases and J lost 0; bases outside the gene matches: 4. CDR3 sequence (DNA): TGTGCCAGCAGCTGGGGACAGGGCGCAACTAATGAAAAACTGTTTTTT. Translation: CASSWGQGATNEKLFF.

The chain uses TRBV11-2 and TRBJ1-2; D is possibly TRBD1 (6 bases). The CDR3 is 12 amino acids. Trimming shortened V by 4 bases and J by 7 bases, and 10 bases separated the two germline ends. The germline CDR1 and CDR2 sequences are SGHAT and FQNNGV. The chain's CDR3 is CASSSTGIGYTF. For the CDR3, the DNA is TGTGCCAGCAGCTCAACAGGGATTGGCTACACCTTC.

The gene calls are TRBV5-1 and TRBJ2-3; tentative D call: TRBD1 (5 bases). The CDR3 loop spans 12 amino acids. V lost 1 base and J lost 6, with 6 bases in between. The V gene's germline CDR1 is SGHRS and CDR2 YFSETQ. In DNA, the CDR3 is TGCGCCAGCAGCTTGTGGGGCGATACGCAGTATTTT. It is translated as CASSLWGDTQYF.

The rearrangement links TRBV30 to TRBJ2-5, with 8 bases matching TRBD1. The CDR3 covers 13 residues. V lost 2 bases and J lost 3; bases outside the gene matches: 2. The germline V gene encodes CDR1 GTSNPN and CDR2 SVGIG (reference sequence). CDR3 nucleotides: TGTGCCTGGAGTCTGACAGGGGAAGAGACCCAGTACTTC. Protein: CAWSLTGEETQYF. The full variable domain, in which reference TRBV30 and TRBJ2-5 provide the parts outside the CDR3, is SQTIHQWPATLVQPVGSPLSLECTVEGTSNPNLYWYRQAAGRGLQLLFYSVGIGQISSEVPQNLSASRPQDRQFILSSKKLLLSDSGFYLCAWSLTGEETQYFGPGTRLLVL.

The V gene is TRBV29-1, the J gene TRBJ1-2; 7 bases are shared with TRBD1. The V gene's germline CDR1 is SQVTM and CDR2 ANQGSEA. Unmatched junction bases numbered 10, after V lost 4 bases and J lost 5 bases. The CDR3 length is 14 residues. The CDR3 bases are TGCAGCGTTGGAACCGGGACAGCAAGATATGGCTACACCTTC. It is translated as CSVGTGTARYGYTF.